Ten or more counts support the clone carrying this TCR beta chain. The antigen is not known. From RNA transcripts, TCR beta CDR3 regions were amplified. When the TCR CDR3 underwent first-round RT-PCR, the HTBI primer set was used. TCRdb processed the multiplex PCR reads anew with MiXCR; each CDR3 protein has one entry. This table holds about 610,000 distinct CDR3 sequences, about 45% found once. Germline loops: CDR1 KGHDR, CDR2 SFDVKD. V was clipped by 4 bases and J by 8 bases, with 10 bases between them. There are 12 residues in the CDR3. The sample originates from a study of T cells in Graves' hyperthyroidism and ophthalmopathy. General observations from the study: The model identified upcoming ophthalmopathy a median approximately 6.5 months ahead of onset. Most thyroid clonotypes with frequency above 0.001 were detected in blood.

Stable hyperthyroidism: no ophthalmopathy progression over 18 months of follow-up. Sequencing was carried out using peripheral blood or thyroid tissue (not recorded which). This chain joins TRBV24-1 and TRBJ1-1; no reliable D call. The source of this sequence is a woman aged 18-29 years with Graves' hyperthyroidism. CDR3 nucleotide sequence: TGTGCCACCAGTGACCCAGGATCCGAAGCTTTCTTT. Amino acid sequence: CATSDPGSEAFF.